What follows are 9 T cell receptor beta chains derived from one specimen sequenced in a study of T cell repertoires in cytomegalovirus infection (dated 2019 in TCRdb). Sequencing was performed on an Illumina HiSeq 1500. TCRdb trimmed the raw reads at Q25, called clones with MiXCR and kept productive beta chains. A single entry per CDR3 protein holds the most common genes and DNA from its merged rows. In all, the sample holds about 230,000 distinct CDR3 sequences, and 22% of those were seen once. Of the sample, 18% falls within the top ten clones. The specimen was CD8+ T cells from PBMCs. The receptor source for this set is a human donor in good health (CMV status not recorded). Some clones in this sample may be carry-over from other donors' samples.

This chain connects TRBV29-1 to TRBJ2-1; D may be TRBD2 (5 bases). The CDR3 consists of 13 residues. V gave up 7 bases and J gave up 4 bases, with 14 bases separating them. Germline CDR1 and CDR2: SQVTM and ANQGSEA. This CDR3 reads CSANPDLYNEQFF. The CDR3 nucleotides are TGCAGCGCTAATCCGGACTTATACAATGAGCAGTTCTTC.

This clonotype came up many times. J is TRBJ1-4 and V is TRBV28; TRBD1 matches at 7 bases. The CDR3 covers 15 residues. Looked up from germline, CDR1 is MDHEN and CDR2 is SYDVKM. Germline trimming cut 5 bases from V and 2 bases from J; bases unmatched to any gene: 5. Here the CDR3 DNA reads TGTGCCAGCAGTCTGACAGGGTCCACTAATGAAAAACTGTTTTTT. Amino acid sequence: CASSLTGSTNEKLFF.

This clonotype was observed at least ten times. The chain combines TRBV12-3 or TRBV12-4 with TRBJ2-7; 8 nucleotides match TRBD2. V was clipped by 3 bases and J by 3 bases; unmatched bases: 4. This CDR3 has 14 residues. The CDR3 loop is CASSFFSGDYEQYF. CDR3 bases: TGTGCCAGCAGTTTCTTTAGCGGGGACTACGAGCAGTACTTC.

This clonotype was seen repeatedly, ten times or more. The chain has TRBV28 and TRBJ1-4; tentative D call: TRBD1 (5 bases). The CDR3 covers 15 residues. CDR1 is MDHEN, CDR2 SYDVKM, per germline. V was pared by 1 base and J by 8 bases, with 14 bases between. CDR3 amino acids: CASSLSGQAEEKLFF. In nucleotides, the CDR3 is TGTGCCAGCAGTTTATCAGGACAAGCGGAAGAAAAACTGTTTTTT.

The chain is built from TRBV12-3 or TRBV12-4 and TRBJ1-1; a weak D match, TRBD1 (5 bases). Trimming shortened V by 7 bases and J by 6 bases, and 18 bases separated the two germline ends. This CDR3 is built from 14 residues. CDR3 in amino acids: CASTPLGGSAEAFF. CDR3 nucleotide sequence: TGTGCCAGCACCCCGCTCGGGGGTTCTGCTGAAGCTTTCTTT.

This chain uses TRBV5-4 with TRBJ1-4, with D possibly being TRBD1 (5 bases). Germline values: CDR1 SGHNT, CDR2 YYREEE (reference sequence). The CDR3 has 14 residues. Trimming took off 4 bases at V and 6 bases at J, with 13 bases between the two ends. The CDR3 loop reads CASSRSGADEKLFF. The CDR3 DNA sequence: TGTGCCAGCAGCCGTTCCGGGGCGGATGAAAAACTGTTTTTT.

This clonotype was observed a few times. The chain employs TRBV3-1 and TRBJ2-1, with TRBD1 matching 7 bases. Germline V gene lookup returns CDR1 LGHDT and CDR2 YNNKEL (reference sequence). CDR3 size: 15 residues. J lost 10 bases, V lost 3 bases, and 12 bases had no gene match. Here the CDR3 DNA reads TGTGCCAGCAGCCAGGGGACAGACTCTTGGGGGGAGCAGTTCTTC. Translating gives CASSQGTDSWGEQFF.

The J gene is TRBJ2-7, the V gene TRBV29-1, with D perhaps TRBD1 (5 bases). The CDR3 is 14 amino acids. Trimming removed 7 bases from V and 6 bases from J, with 22 bases in between. The V gene's germline CDR1 is SQVTM and CDR2 ANQGSEA. CDR3 DNA: TGCAGCGCTAAGACAGTATCCACCCTAGGCGAGCAGTACTTC. Translation gives CSAKTVSTLGEQYF.

The V and J genes are TRBV12-3 or TRBV12-4 and TRBJ1-6, with TRBD1 as a possible D gene (5 bases). The CDR3 totals 17 residues. The V gene lost 6 bases and the J gene lost 0 bases, with 15 bases spanning the gap. The CDR3 region is CASSLEGLSSYNSPLHF. The CDR3 coding sequence is TGTGCCAGCAGCCTAGAGGGGTTAAGCTCCTATAATTCACCCCTCCACTTT.